These T cell receptor beta chains were read from a single sample in a study of cytomegalovirus exposure and HLA in healthy donors. TCRdb keeps only in-frame clones here, not all; method: immunoSEQ multiplex PCR. The repertoire holds some 91,000 clones, with around 74% as singletons. Sequencing was carried out using PBMCs. These receptor sequences come from a man between 40 and 49 years old in good health and CMV-seropositive. Both conserved end residues are part of each CDR3. Each record gives: D gene, J gene, clone size, V gene, CDR3 DNA, CDR3 protein. A D gene is named only where the DNA matches it firmly. Clone size is not always given. Where it is, it says once, few, many or a class for expanded clones.

NA TRBJ2-7 NA TRBV28 TGTGCCAGCAGACCTCACAATTACGAGCAGTACTTC CASRPHNYEQYF
NA TRBJ1-2 NA TRBV20-1 TGCAGTGCTACAAACTATGGCTACACCTTC CSATNYGYTF
NA TRBJ2-2 NA TRBV13 TGTGCCAGCAGCCTAGGGAAGGGGAAGCGGGCCGGGGAGCTGTTTTTT CASSLGKGKRAGELFF
TRBD2 TRBJ2-7 NA TRBV28 TGTGCCAGCAGTGGACCGCAGCGGGAGGCCAATCCCTACGAGCAGTACTTC CASSGPQREANPYEQYF
TRBD1 TRBJ2-5 NA TRBV5-6 TGTGCCAGCAGTCAAGGACAGGCGGTGTACCAAGAGACCCAGTACTTC CASSQGQAVYQETQYF
NA TRBJ2-1 NA TRBV7-6 TGTGCCAGCAGCTGGCAGAACTACAATGAGCAGTTCTTC CASSWQNYNEQFF
NA TRBJ1-1 NA TRBV2 TGTGCCAGCAAGCAGGGTATGAACACTGAAGCTTTCTTT CASKQGMNTEAFF
TRBD1 TRBJ2-7 NA TRBV7-9 TGTTCCAGCAGCGAGTGGACAGGACCCTCCTACGAGCAGTACTTC CSSSEWTGPSYEQYF
NA TRBJ1-3 NA TRBV4-3 TGCGCCAGCAGCCAAGATCGAGGCTACTCTGGAAACACCATATATTTT CASSQDRGYSGNTIYF
NA TRBJ1-2 NA TRBV7-2 TGTGCCAGCAGCCCCGGGGGGGGCCCGGTCTATGGCTACACCTTC CASSPGGGPVYGYTF
NA TRBJ2-7 NA TRBV7-8 TGTGCCAGCAGCTTAGTCGCCAGGACCTACGAGCAGTACTTC CASSLVARTYEQYF
NA TRBJ2-6 once TRBV10-3 TGTGCCATCAGTAGTGGACAGTTTCTCGCCAACGTCCTGACTTTC CAISSGQFLANVLTF
TRBD2 TRBJ2-7 once TRBV7-2 TGTGCCAGCAGCTTAGCCGGGACTAGCGGGTACGAGCAGTACTTC CASSLAGTSGYEQYF
NA TRBJ2-2 NA TRBV7-6 TGTGCCAGCAGCTTTACACAGGGCAGCACCGGGGAGCTGTTTTTT CASSFTQGSTGELFF
TRBD2 TRBJ2-7 NA TRBV4-1 TGCGCCAGCAGCCAAGGGATCCTCCGGACTAGCGGATTAGGCGAGCAGTACTTC CASSQGILRTSGLGEQYF